The sequence of this T cell receptor (beta chain) was determined in a study of T cell responses to AZD1222 COVID-19 vaccine. The table came from immunoSEQ multiplex PCR; TCRdb's copy has only in-frame clones and leaves some out. The sample shows 95,000 to 150,000 clones, around 92% of them seen only once. The germline V gene encodes CDR1 KGHSH and CDR2 LQKENI. The CDR3 contains 17 residues. Unmatched junction bases numbered 6, after V lost 2 bases and J lost 2 bases. The sample consisted of peripheral blood, taken on day 0 of AZD1222 vaccination. This chain joins TRBV18 and TRBJ1-5, with 10 positions matching TRBD1. The receptor's source is an adult in good health. CDR3 sequence: CASSPGRTGGGNQPQHF. CDR3 sequence (DNA): TGTGCCAGCTCACCAGGGAGGACAGGGGGTGGCAATCAGCCCCAGCATTTT.